These 23 T cell receptor beta chains originate from one sample sequenced in a study of tumor-infiltrating lymphocytes in localized non-small cell lung cancer. Assay used: immunoSEQ multiplex PCR; TCRdb lists only in-frame clones, some missing. The sample carries over 10,000 clones, 79% recorded once. Sequencing input: lung tumor tissue. All receptors derive from a human donor with non-small cell lung cancer.

V is TRBV27 and J is TRBJ2-7; D is unclear. Germline CDR1 reads MNHEY; CDR2 reads SMNVEV (reference sequence). The CDR3 has 15 amino acids. V was trimmed by 3 bases and J by 7 bases, leaving 19 bases between them. The CDR3 DNA reads TGTGCCAGCAGTTTCCGAAACTACATGGCGGATGAGCAGTACTTC. As protein: CASSFRNYMADEQYF.

The J gene is TRBJ1-5, the V gene TRBV6-5; D ambiguous. CDR3 length: 14 amino acids. Germline CDR1 and CDR2: MNHEY and SVGAGI. Trimming shortened V by 6 bases and J by 3 bases, and 12 bases separated the two germline ends. The CDR3 DNA sequence: TGTGCCAGCAGATCGAGACCTGACAATCAGCCCCAGCATTTT. Residues: CASRSRPDNQPQHF.

The chain links TRBV6-1 to TRBJ2-7; no firm D call. The CDR3 extends over 13 amino acids. The V gene's germline CDR1 is MNHNS and CDR2 SASEGT. Trimming shortened V by 7 bases and J by 4 bases, and 14 bases separated the two germline ends. Written as DNA, the CDR3 is TGTGCCAGCAAAGGAACAGTCAGTTACGAGCAGTACTTC. It specifies CASKGTVSYEQYF.

The V call is TRBV7-6, the J call TRBJ1-3, with no clear D. Trimming stripped 1 base from V and 0 bases from J, with 7 bases between. The CDR3 totals 15 residues. Germline V gene sequence: CDR1 SGHVS, CDR2 FNYEAQ. The CDR3 region has the DNA TGTGCCAGCAGCTTAGACGGACTCTCTGGAAACACCATATATTTT. Encoded protein: CASSLDGLSGNTIYF.

This chain links TRBV2 with TRBJ2-1; D assignment may be TRBD1 or TRBD2 (6 bases each). CDR1 is SNHLY and CDR2 is FYNNEI in the germline V gene. Trimming took 6 bases from V and 8 from J, leaving 20 bases between them. The length of the CDR3 is 15 residues. The CDR3 loop is CASRRTRGDKHEQFF. DNA of the CDR3: TGTGCCAGCAGACGTACTAGGGGGGACAAACATGAGCAGTTCTTC.

This clone appeared once. The rearrangement links TRBV6-6 to TRBJ2-2; 7 nucleotides align to TRBD2. With V trimmed by 6 bases and J by 0 bases, 7 bases remained unmatched. The CDR3 length is 16 residues. Germline values: CDR1 MNHNY, CDR2 SVGAGI (reference sequence). CDR3 sequence reads: CASRTWDYPNTGELFF. The CDR3 DNA sequence: TGTGCCAGCAGGACCTGGGACTACCCGAACACCGGGGAGCTGTTTTTT.

The J gene is TRBJ1-1, the V gene TRBV29-1; 7 positions agree with TRBD1. CDR3 size: 13 residues. V shed 2 bases and J 7 bases; nucleotides not matched to a gene: 7. CDR1 and CDR2 from the germline V gene are SQVTM and ANQGSEA. CDR3 sequence (DNA): TGCAGCGTTGAACGACAGGGTGGAGGTGAAGCTTTCTTT. Encoded protein: CSVERQGGGEAFF.

The genes are TRBV25-1 and TRBJ2-2; tentative D call: TRBD1 (5 bases). Trimming cost V 4 bases and J 0 bases, with 12 bases left between them. Germline CDR1 reads MGHDK; CDR2 reads SYGVNS. The CDR3 covers 16 residues. The CDR3 coding sequence is TGTGCCAGCAGTGGATGGGGCCATCCGAACACCGGGGAGCTGTTTTTT. It encodes CASSGWGHPNTGELFF.

The chain links TRBV2 to TRBJ1-6; maybe TRBD1 (5 bases). Germline CDR1 reads SNHLY; CDR2 reads FYNNEI. V lost 1 base to trimming and J lost 10 bases, with 11 bases between them. The CDR3 runs to 14 residues. Here the CDR3 DNA reads TGTGCCAGCAGTGAAGGGAGACAGCAATCACCCCTCCACTTT. It is translated as CASSEGRQQSPLHF.

V gene TRBV18 combines with J gene TRBJ1-5; D unclear. This CDR3 is built from 14 residues. V lost 3 bases, J lost 5 bases, and 11 bases lay in between. The germline V gene has CDR1 KGHSH and CDR2 LQKENI. CDR3 region: CASSPDGGDQPQHF. CDR3 DNA: TGTGCCAGCTCACCGGACGGAGGCGATCAGCCCCAGCATTTT.

The chain is built from TRBV5-4 and TRBJ1-4, with 9 bases identical to TRBD1. Per the germline V gene, CDR1 is SGHNT and CDR2 is YYREEE (reference sequence). CDR3 length: 15 amino acids. Trimming cost V 3 bases and J 7 bases; bases outside gene matches: 7. The CDR3, as DNA: TGTGCCAGCAGCTCACCGGGACAGGGCGGTGAAAAACTGTTTTTT. It translates to CASSSPGQGGEKLFF.

The chain recombines TRBV4-1 with TRBJ1-3, with TRBD1 as a possible D gene (5 bases). Germline V gene sequence: CDR1 MGHRA, CDR2 YSYEKL. The CDR3 has 16 residues. Trimming stripped 3 bases from V and 2 bases from J, with 14 bases between. The CDR3 DNA sequence: TGCGCCAGCAGCCACACGCTCCAGGGTACTGGAAACACCATATATTTT. Its protein product is CASSHTLQGTGNTIYF.

The V call is TRBV14, the J call TRBJ2-5; D might be TRBD2 (6 bases). The CDR3 is 16 amino acids. CDR1 is SGHDN, CDR2 FVKESK, per germline. Trimming took off 1 base at V and 1 base at J, with 13 bases between the two ends. DNA for the CDR3: TGTGCCAGCAGCCAAGGGGGGGTCCGGTTCCAAGAGACCCAGTACTTC. As protein: CASSQGGVRFQETQYF.

This chain links TRBV18 with TRBJ2-7; D is undetermined. Trimming cost V 2 bases and J 3 bases, with 8 bases left between them. This CDR3 spans 13 amino acids. From germline, CDR1 is KGHSH and CDR2 LQKENI. The CDR3 DNA sequence: TGTGCCAGCTCACCATTCCCCCTCTACGAGCAGTACTTC. Its protein is CASSPFPLYEQYF.

The V gene is TRBV6-6, the J gene TRBJ1-1; the D gene is possibly TRBD1 (5 bases). CDR1 and CDR2 (germline): MNHNY, SVGAGI (reference sequence). V was shortened by 6 bases and J by 1 base, with 9 bases between the two germline ends. CDR3 length equals 13 residues. The DNA for the CDR3 is TGTGCCAGCAGGATAACAGGGAACACTGAAGCTTTCTTT. This encodes CASRITGNTEAFF.

This sequence joins TRBV5-5 and TRBJ2-2; D is possibly TRBD1 (6 bases). This CDR3 has 15 amino acids. CDR1 is SGHKS, CDR2 YYEKEE, per germline (reference sequence). V gave up 4 bases and J gave up 0 bases, with 10 bases separating them. The CDR3 region has the DNA TGTGCCAGCAGCCCGTGGGACACGAACACCGGGGAGCTGTTTTTT. Translating it yields CASSPWDTNTGELFF.

The J gene is TRBJ1-5, the V gene TRBV5-1; 10 nucleotides line up with TRBD1. The junction had 3 bases not matched to a gene; V was cut back by 4 bases and J by 2 bases. CDR3 length: 15 residues. The germline CDR1 and CDR2 sequences are SGHRS and YFSETQ. As DNA, the CDR3 is TGCGCCAGCAGCGCCGGACAGGGGGGCAATCAGCCCCAGCATTTT. It codes for CASSAGQGGNQPQHF.

This clone has a handful of counts. V is TRBV2 and J is TRBJ2-7, with 10 nucleotides matching TRBD1. Germline V gene lookup returns CDR1 SNHLY and CDR2 FYNNEI. This CDR3 is built from 13 residues. The V segment lost 7 bases and the J segment 7 bases; nucleotides outside the gene matches: 7. DNA of the CDR3: TGTGCCAGCATGGGGGACAGGGGTAGGGAGCAGTACTTC. Residues: CASMGDRGREQYF.

This clone is medium-sized by share. This chain joins TRBV5-1 and TRBJ2-5, with D tentatively TRBD2 (5 bases). This CDR3 has 16 amino acids. Trimming cost V 4 bases and J 5 bases, with 21 bases left between them. From germline, CDR1 is SGHRS and CDR2 YFSETQ. The CDR3 DNA is TGCGCCAGCAGCCCCTATCGCGCCATTCGAGGGGAGACCCAGTACTTC. Translation gives CASSPYRAIRGETQYF.

V gene TRBV14 combines with J gene TRBJ1-6; D is unresolved. Per germline, CDR1 SGHDN and CDR2 FVKESK. Trimming took 5 bases from V and 9 from J, leaving 14 bases between them. The CDR3 spans 14 residues. The CDR3 DNA reads TGTGCCAGCAGCGCGCTTTCACCCCTTTCACCCCTCCACTTT. Encoded protein: CASSALSPLSPLHF.

This chain connects TRBV6-1 to TRBJ1-2; 8 bases agree with TRBD1. The germline V gene encodes CDR1 MNHNS and CDR2 SASEGT. The CDR3 is 13 amino acids. Trimming at V came to 2 bases and at J to 13 bases, leaving 9 bases not matched to a gene. As DNA, the CDR3 is TGTGCCAGCAGTGAATCGACAGGGGTCGCCATCACCTTC. As protein: CASSESTGVAITF.

V is TRBV29-1 and J is TRBJ2-1; TRBD1 or TRBD2 may be the D gene (5 bases each). Germline CDR1 and CDR2: SQVTM and ANQGSEA. This CDR3 is 13 amino acids long. Between the trimmed V and J ends, which lost 8 bases and 5 bases, there was a span of 16 bases. CDR3 in amino acids: CSYMGLADNEQFF. The CDR3 DNA reads as TGCAGCTATATGGGGCTAGCAGACAATGAGCAGTTCTTC.

In this sample, this clone turned up a few times. The chain uses TRBV7-2 and TRBJ1-1; 7 bases map to TRBD1. V shed 1 base, J shed 4 bases, and the junction held 3 bases outside the gene matches. The CDR3 contains 14 residues. The germline V gene has CDR1 SGHTA and CDR2 FQGNSA. The CDR3 DNA sequence: TGTGCCAGCAGCTTAGGCAGGGGGGCCACTGAAGCTTTCTTT. This sequence encodes CASSLGRGATEAFF.